This T cell receptor beta chain was sequenced during a study of cytotoxic CD8 clonotypes in ibrutinib-treated CLL. Study at large: Across the patients, approximately 10 were relapsed/refractory, about 15 treatment-naive and 17 to 18 IGHV unmutated.

Overall study results and limits: Rare overall, public clonotypes shrank or held steady under therapy. Increased clonality at ibrutinib response gave way to a return toward baseline at progression.

Profiled with immunoSEQ multiplex PCR; TCRdb holds only in-frame clones, not every one. This table has some 140,000 clones, approximately 90% appearing once. Trimming took 4 bases from V and 5 from J; bases not matched to a gene: 6. The germline gives CDR1 SGDLS, CDR2 YYNGEE. The CDR3 has 16 residues. With regard to this clone: Antigen unknown.

V gene TRBV9 combines with J gene TRBJ2-5; 15 nucleotides match TRBD2. Sequencing used PBMCs, obtained after 12 months of ibrutinib treatment. The TCR comes from a human donor with chronic lymphocytic leukemia. The CDR3 loop reads CASSRTSGRGLETQYF. Here the CDR3 DNA reads TGTGCCAGCAGCCGGACTAGCGGGAGGGGTTTGGAGACCCAGTACTTC.